This section outlines one T cell receptor beta chain sequence together with its context. This entry comes from a study of T-cell memory formation after mild COVID-19. TCRdb independently ran MiXCR on the 5' RACE reads; one entry per CDR3 protein. The table shows approximately 46,000 distinct CDR3 sequences, with approximately 12% occurring only once. The CDR3 is 12 amino acids. Germline CDR1 reads DFQATT; CDR2 reads SNEGSKA (reference sequence). The sequence was obtained from a man between 18 and 29 years old who had mild COVID-19 (a few samples of this study predate the infection). Cell type and time point are not known. The material sequenced was PBMCs or a T cell subset sorted from them (not recorded which). The rearrangement links TRBV20-1 to TRBJ1-1; D possibly corresponds to TRBD1 (5 bases). Written as DNA, the CDR3 is TGCAGGGTTGGGACTCCCGAGGGGGAAGCTTTCTTT. The encoded protein is CRVGTPEGEAFF.